This entry concerns a single T cell receptor beta chain. The specificity of this receptor is unknown. Base qualities are not provided; no much larger clone lies one nucleotide away. The CDR3 spans 13 residues, from the cysteine through the phenylalanine. Kept here is only the CDR3 DNA, which spans 39 bases and is read in frame from base 1. V sheds 4 bases and J sheds 3 bases, leaving 7 bases between their ends. The germline V gene sets CDR1 to SGHTA and CDR2 to FQGNSA. This sample stems from a study of cytomegalovirus exposure and HLA in healthy donors (dated 2017 in TCRdb). As for the study more broadly: According to an earlier analysis of 587 of the donors, 150 million to 200 million T cells yielded approximately 120 million unique TCR beta sequences and less than 300 Gb of sequence data. Approximately 300 gigabases of sequencing data and around 85 million unique TCR sequences made up an early release that covered nearly 650 HLA-typed donors. Among the roughly 400 genotyped donors, more than 70% belonged to the genetic ancestry cluster associated with self-reported Caucasian donors. The study aimed to test whether cataloging public T cell receptors could reveal signatures of past pathogen exposure. Using immunosequencing, the study profiled T cell repertoires from about 650 subjects and related those repertoires to cytomegalovirus serostatus. Besides the first cohort of hundreds of subjects, a separate validation cohort made up of about 120 different subjects was used. To predict cytomegalovirus infection status, the study brought together high-throughput TCR immunosequencing, statistical association of individual TCRs with disease status, and machine learning. A later analysis re-examined previously published TCR beta repertoires from about 670 donors and added high-resolution HLA genotyping to investigate patterns of TCR occurrence. Rather than using new phenotypic data, the later analysis identified candidate immune exposures from TCR beta sequences and from how often those sequences occurred across donors. To decide whether each TCR beta V gene segment behaved as functional or pseudogenic, an earlier analysis of approximately 600 of the donors relied on high-throughput TCR beta sequencing. Alongside the repertoire data, information on donor age, sex, ethnicity and CMV serostatus was compiled. Genome-wide SNP genotypes for about 65% of the roughly 670 donors were used in a later genetic analysis, which treated that subset as a discovery cohort. Every discovery cohort repertoire had been produced on one sequencing platform. Class I and class II HLA loci were covered by the typing at four-digit resolution. Typing coverage varied by locus: roughly 620-640 donors for A, B, C, DRB1 and DQB1; more than 500 for DQA1; approximately 570 for DPA1; roughly 450 for DPB1. A handful of DR-DQ haplotypes were handled as single units for association and clustering because linkage in the cohort was strong. On average, roughly 240,000 unique TCR beta nucleotide sequences were sequenced per donor among a few hundred genotyped donors of the cohort, with 15% to 20% of those sequences being non-productive.

Receptor libraries were prepared by the immunoSEQ multiplex PCR assay. The multiplex PCR relied on a mix of 60 forward primers for TCR Vbeta segments and 13 reverse primers for TCR Jbeta segments. The CDR3 region of rearranged TCR beta genes was amplified from genomic DNA with a multiplex PCR assay. The Illumina HiSeq System was used to sequence the amplified TCR beta libraries as 87-base-pair reads. As for how the authors treated the data: Across the 700 or so repertoires, a later analysis counted some 81 million unique TCR beta chains, approximately 12 million of which were shared by at least two donors. A nearest-neighbor algorithm error-corrected the raw reads and collapsed the reads into unique sequences, merging closely related sequences to remove PCR and sequencing errors. Alignment of CDR3 sequences to IMGT reference sequences was used to assign V, D and J gene segments. For a sequence to be retained, at least a six-nucleotide match to both a V gene segment and a J gene segment was required. A rearrangement was called productive if the CDR3 had no stop codons and remained in frame with V and J, and every other rearrangement was called non-productive. Following IMGT convention, CDR3 was defined as the stretch from the second conserved V-encoded cysteine to the conserved J-encoded phenylalanine. The earlier analysis of some 540 of the donors excluded any sequence lacking an unambiguous match to a single V gene segment. An earlier analysis of about 590 of the donors classified V segments as functional when productive rearrangements were above 56.7% and as segregating when the standard deviation between donors was above 5%. A statistical classification framework was built to diagnose cytomegalovirus status from the catalog of TCR beta chain sequences. In a later analysis, V and J genes were assigned by comparing TCR nucleotide sequences against IMGT/GENE-DB human TR gene sequences. Using the TCRdist pipeline, a later analysis assigned CDR3 sequences along with most-parsimonious VDJ recombination scenarios. A later analysis defined each TCR beta chain by its CDR3 amino acid sequence plus V-gene family, and excluded reads lacking a unique V-gene family. In a later analysis, around 600 highly shared, low-generation-probability nucleotide sequences were removed to address suspected cross-contamination and a sequencing artifact. For each public chain, a later analysis derived a clonal expansion index from normalized ranks of inferred template counts within each repertoire. In a later analysis, generation probabilities were computed using a VDJ recombination model fitted to out-of-frame rearrangements, and the results were checked against IGoR. Hypergeometric tests were used in a later analysis to score TCR-TCR, TCR-HLA and TCR-CMV co-occurrence, with a repertoire-size bias correction applied to the TCR pairs. False discovery rates were estimated in a later analysis by permuting HLA or CMV assignments 20 times. A later analysis grouped co-occurring TCRs with DBSCAN, adding TCRdist sequence similarity when clustering within HLA-allele-positive subsets. For co-occurrence clustering, repertoires with fewer than 30,000 or more than 120,000 public chains were excluded, along with about five repertoires with anomalous nucleotide sharing. The source is immuneACCESS, and TCRdb retained only in-frame sequences with V and J called. Part of the clones is not carried over; for the studies checked, unresolved V genes explain less than half of this, and the remainder is unexplained. V and J calls and clone size come straight from that table; D and trimming were deduced from the DNA. The sample yields fewer than 250,000 clones; 82% were counted once. 6% of the sample is held by the ten biggest clonotypes.

General conclusions and limits of the study: In this cohort, only TCR beta chains were sequenced, and detectable features were limited by the absence of alpha or paired-chain data. A further reported finding was that TCR beta sequences accurately predicted the HLA-A and HLA-B alleles for most subjects in the first cohort. A later analysis associated about 18,000 TCR beta sequences with specific HLA alleles at a false discovery rate of 0.05. In a later analysis, HLA-associated TCR beta chains showed more clonal expansion and lower generation probabilities than non-associated chains that were equally common. A later analysis reported that several top co-occurrence clusters appeared linked to parvovirus B19, influenza, CMV and Epstein-Barr virus. In the study, approximately 150 TCR beta chains were listed as associated with cytomegalovirus. Because HLA typing was missing for some donors at each locus, association tests included only the typed subset. Some IMGT-functional V segments, including TRBV6-2 and TRBV6-3, could not be told apart with the 87-base-pair reads, so those segments were excluded. In a later genetic analysis, a missense DCLRE1C variant was associated with V-gene and J-gene trimming of TCR beta chains, and the association was replicated in an independent cohort. Three of the identified cytomegalovirus-associated TCR beta chains were confirmed in vitro to be specific for cytomegalovirus antigens. An earlier analysis of roughly 570 of the donors showed that most TCR beta V segments appeared in productive rearrangements either about 90% or about 30% of the time, which broadly matched IMGT annotations. The classifier was reported to diagnose cytomegalovirus status with high specificity and sensitivity in both the original and validation cohorts. A group of highly shared sequence variants was considered likely to be a technical artifact of the sequencing pipeline. Because counts were too low, approximately 15 rarely observed V segments, including chromosome 9 orphons, were excluded from the earlier analysis of 500 to 700 of the donors. The authors suggested that the approach could potentially be generalized to other disease states and immunological phenotypes. Linkage disequilibrium might explain the correlated functional status among segregating V segments, but an unknown experimental factor could not be excluded. Sequencing depth was assumed to be roughly uniform across donors in the presence/absence analyses, though that assumption may not hold. CMV serostatus was the only immune exposure information available for the cohort. While some public TCRs were present in many individuals, most TCR sequences turned up only very rarely across donors. Most CMV-associated TCR beta chains appeared to be HLA-restricted in a later analysis, and the HLA associations seemed to be driven largely by CMV exposure. When HLA alleles, especially DR and DQ, strongly co-occurred, attributing TCR associations to individual alleles was difficult. In a later analysis, TCR association rates were found to vary across HLA loci, with the most associated TCRs seen for DRB1 alleles and the fewest for HLA-C alleles. In a later genetic analysis, fewer N-insertions in productive TCRs were reported among donors in an Asian-associated ancestry cluster than the approximately 670-donor mean.

The cohort comprised several hundred healthy bone marrow donors. All cohort members were sampled while nominally healthy, although unrecorded immune exposures were likely present. The donor tested CMV seropositive and was one of the 289 seropositive cohort members. A peripheral blood sample was collected from each donor, and TCR beta sequencing was performed on peripheral blood mononuclear cells. The Qiagen DNeasy Blood Extraction Kit was used to extract genomic DNA from the blood cell samples. The sequence was obtained from a man aged 40-49 years in good health and CMV-seropositive. The sequenced sample consisted of PBMCs. The chain is made from TRBV7-2 and TRBJ1-5; no D segment can be confidently identified. In nucleotide form, the sequence is TGTGCCAGCAGCTACGGGGTCAATCAGCCCCAGCATTTT. Translated, this is CASSYGVNQPQHF.